Below, 28 T cell receptor beta chains from the same sample are listed, as sequenced in a study of blood T cell repertoires in COVID-19. Clones were read by immunoSEQ multiplex PCR, and TCRdb kept only the in-frame ones, dropping some. The repertoire holds some 190,000 clones, with 80% as singletons. The sequencing input was PBMCs or T cells enriched from blood (not recorded which). All receptors derive from a man aged 55-75 years who had been exposed to COVID-19.

This chain connects TRBV27 to TRBJ2-1; possible D gene TRBD1, 6 bases. The CDR3 contains 13 residues. Germline loops: CDR1 MNHEY, CDR2 SMNVEV (reference sequence). The V and J ends lost 7 bases and 7 bases respectively, with 14 bases between them. CDR3 protein: CASTLGGMNEQFF. The DNA for the CDR3 is TGTGCCAGCACCCTAGGGGGAATGAATGAGCAGTTCTTC.

This rearrangement joins TRBV9 to TRBJ1-5; D is possibly TRBD1 (5 bases). The V and J ends lost 3 bases and 3 bases respectively, with 13 bases between them. CDR1 and CDR2 (germline): SGDLS, YYNGEE. The length of the CDR3 is 15 residues. The CDR3 sequence is CASSAGGGTNQPQHF. The CDR3 nucleotides are TGTGCCAGCAGCGCTGGGGGGGGTACCAATCAGCCCCAGCATTTT. The variable domain in full, completed from reference TRBV9 and TRBJ1-5, reads DSGVTQTPKHLITATGQRVTLRCSPRSGDLSVYWYQQSLDQGLQFLIQYYNGEERAKGNILERFSAQQFPDLHSELNLSSLELGDSALYFCASSAGGGTNQPQHFGDGTRLSIL.

This clone was picked up a small number of times. The chain links TRBV2 to TRBJ2-7, with 10 nucleotides matching TRBD1. CDR1 and CDR2 from the germline V gene are SNHLY and FYNNEI. Losses at the gene ends were 6 bases for V and 2 bases for J; bases not matched to a gene: 1. The CDR3 is made up of 13 amino acids. CDR3 residues: CASRGTGAYEQYF. CDR3 nucleotide sequence: TGTGCCAGCAGGGGGACAGGGGCCTACGAGCAGTACTTC. Supplemented by reference TRBV2 and TRBJ2-7, the full variable domain reads EPEVTQTPSHQVTQMGQEVILRCVPISNHLYFYWYRQILGQKVEFLVSFYNNEISEKSEIFDDQFSVERPDGSNFTLKIRSTKLEDSAMYFCASRGTGAYEQYFGPGTRLTVT.

The chain employs TRBV14 and TRBJ1-3; no firm D call. Trimming removed 0 bases from V and 1 base from J, with 10 bases in between. The CDR3 consists of 16 residues. The germline CDR1 and CDR2 sequences are SGHDN and FVKESK. This chain's CDR3 is CASSQELRVSGNTIYF. The CDR3 nucleotides read TGTGCCAGCAGCCAAGAATTACGGGTGTCTGGAAACACCATATATTTT.

This clone turned up a few times. The gene calls are TRBV7-2 and TRBJ2-2; tentative D call: TRBD2 (6 bases). CDR3 size: 16 residues. CDR1 and CDR2 (germline): SGHTA, FQGNSA. V gave up 3 bases and J gave up 6 bases, with 17 bases separating them. The CDR3: CASSFAGLTSAGELFF. The CDR3 nucleotides read TGTGCCAGCAGCTTCGCGGGGCTAACATCCGCCGGGGAGCTGTTTTTT.

Ten or more counts support this clone. V usage is TRBV30 and J usage is TRBJ2-7, with 7 bases lining up with TRBD1. After removal of 3 bases from V and 6 bases from J, the junction contained 8 bases not matched to a gene. The CDR3 contains 13 residues. Germline-derived CDR1 and CDR2 are GTSNPN and SVGIG (reference sequence). CDR3 loop: CAWSLTGTGEQYF. CDR3 in DNA: TGTGCCTGGAGCCTGACAGGGACGGGCGAGCAGTACTTC. Combining the CDR3 with reference TRBV30 and TRBJ2-7 gives the whole variable domain SQTIHQWPATLVQPVGSPLSLECTVEGTSNPNLYWYRQAAGRGLQLLFYSVGIGQISSEVPQNLSASRPQDRQFILSSKKLLLSDSGFYLCAWSLTGTGEQYFGPGTRLTVT.

The chain recombines TRBV5-1 with TRBJ1-2; TRBD1 aligns across 11 bases. J lost 0 bases, V lost 3 bases, and 4 bases had no gene match. Germline-derived CDR1 and CDR2 are SGHRS and YFSETQ. This CDR3 is 16 amino acids long. CDR3 nucleotides: TGCGCCAGCAGCTCGGACAGGGGGCGGGCTAACTATGGCTACACCTTC. This sequence encodes CASSSDRGRANYGYTF.

CDR3 amino acids: CASSSQGGTGELFF. The CDR3 DNA reads as TGTGCCAGTAGTTCTCAGGGGGGCACCGGGGAGCTGTTTTTT. This rearrangement joins TRBV19 to TRBJ2-2; the D gene is possibly TRBD1 (7 bases). Germline V gives CDR1 LNHDA, CDR2 SQIVND (reference sequence). The CDR3 sequence is 14 residues long. Trimming removed 5 bases at V and 4 bases at J, with 11 bases between.

This chain joins TRBV3-1 (or the pseudogene TRBV3-2) and TRBJ2-2; D remains unclear. The V gene lost 1 base and the J gene lost 0 bases, with 6 bases spanning the gap. CDR1 is LGHDT and CDR2 is YNNKEL in the germline V gene (reference sequence). CDR3 length: 15 residues. Here the CDR3 DNA reads TGTGCCAGCAGCCAAGTAATCGCGAACACCGGGGAGCTGTTTTTT. The encoded protein is CASSQVIANTGELFF.

This clone showed up just once. The chain has TRBV7-2 and TRBJ2-7; D gene ambiguous. Per the germline V gene, CDR1 is SGHTA and CDR2 is FQGNSA. V was cut by 5 bases and J by 1 base, with 15 bases left in between. This CDR3 is built from 15 residues. CDR3 in amino acids: CASSPSVGDSYEQYF. CDR3 nucleotides: TGTGCCAGCAGCCCAAGCGTCGGCGATTCCTACGAGCAGTACTTC.

The chain carries TRBV18 and TRBJ1-5; no clear D gene. The V end was cut by 3 bases, the J end by 4 bases, with 10 bases between. From germline, CDR1 is KGHSH and CDR2 LQKENI. The CDR3 has 14 residues. CDR3 DNA: TGTGCCAGCTCACCTCTACCGCTAAATCAGCCCCAGCATTTT. Its translation is CASSPLPLNQPQHF.

The V gene is TRBV21-1, the J gene TRBJ1-1; the listed D gene, TRBD1, was not tested against the DNA. TRBV21-1 is noted as a pseudogene. The CDR3 consists of 15 residues. CDR3 region: CASSKYDRYNTEAFF. In DNA form, the CDR3 reads TGTGCCAGCAGCAAATATGACAGATACAACACTGAAGCTTTCTTT.

The gene calls are TRBV21-1 and TRBJ1-2. TRBV21-1 is given as a pseudogene. CDR3 length: 14 residues. CDR3 nucleotide sequence: TGTGCCAGCAGCAAAGAGAGGGAGGACTATGGCTACACCTTC. Protein product: CASSKEREDYGYTF.

The rearrangement uses TRBV11-2 and TRBJ2-7; 10 bases are a match to TRBD2. CDR3 length equals 15 residues. Germline CDR1 is SGHAT and CDR2 is FQNNGV. V lost 4 bases and J lost 6; bases outside the gene matches: 9. CDR3 in DNA: TGTGCCAGCAGCTACGATAGCGGGAGGACGGTCGAGCAGTACTTC. Protein sequence: CASSYDSGRTVEQYF.

V is TRBV9 and J is TRBJ1-3, with TRBD1 matching 7 bases. The ends lost 0 bases at V and 0 bases at J; junction bases unmatched: 6. This CDR3 has 17 amino acids. The germline CDR1 and CDR2 sequences are SGDLS and YYNGEE. The CDR3 loop reads CASSVGDRRFSGNTIYF. CDR3 nucleotides: TGTGCCAGCAGCGTAGGGGACAGACGGTTCTCTGGAAACACCATATATTTT.

This clone was recorded only once. V usage is TRBV11-3 and J usage is TRBJ2-5; TRBD2 is a possible D gene (5 bases). The CDR3 totals 16 residues. Per the germline V gene, CDR1 is SGHNT and CDR2 is YENEEA. V lost 1 base and J 0 bases, leaving 12 bases between the germline ends. CDR3 sequence reads: CASSLAPSWYQETQYF. In nucleotides, the CDR3 is TGTGCCAGCAGCTTAGCGCCTAGCTGGTACCAAGAGACCCAGTACTTC.

This sequence joins TRBV5-1 and TRBJ2-3; TRBD2 agrees at 7 bases. The trim removed 4 bases at V and 6 bases at J, leaving 14 bases unmatched. Germline V CDR1 and CDR2: SGHRS, YFSETQ. CDR3 length: 16 residues. As DNA, the CDR3 is TGCGCCAGCAGCCTCGGAATGGGAGGGCCTATGGATACGCAGTATTTT. Its translation: CASSLGMGGPMDTQYF.

V and J are TRBV5-4 and TRBJ2-1; TRBD1 aligns across 8 bases. The CDR3 contains 14 residues. After removal of 4 bases from V and 6 bases from J, the junction contained 6 bases not matched to a gene. Germline-derived CDR1 and CDR2 are SGHNT and YYREEE (reference sequence). In DNA form, the CDR3 reads TGTGCCAGCAGCCTAGGACAGGGTGGCAATGAGCAGTTCTTC. As protein: CASSLGQGGNEQFF.

The CDR3 DNA reads TGTGCCAGCAGCATCTCCTCGACTAGCGGGAGGTGGAGGCAGTATTTT. Translation: CASSISSTSGRWRQYF. The chain has TRBV11-2 and TRBJ2-3; 13 bases agree with TRBD2. The germline V gene has CDR1 SGHAT and CDR2 FQNNGV. The CDR3 extends over 16 amino acids. After removal of 5 bases from V and 11 bases from J, the junction contained 13 bases not matched to a gene.

The genes are TRBV5-4 and TRBJ2-3, with a weak D call TRBD1 (5 bases). V was clipped by 4 bases and J by 0 bases, with 15 bases between them. Germline V gene lookup returns CDR1 SGHNT and CDR2 YYREEE (reference sequence). CDR3 length equals 16 residues. CDR3 coding DNA: TGTGCCAGCAGCCCCCAGGGCAGGGCTAGCACAGATACGCAGTATTTT. Amino acids: CASSPQGRASTDTQYF.

V is TRBV24-1 and J is TRBJ2-3; D is possibly TRBD2 (5 bases). Trimming shortened V by 1 base and J by 6 bases, and 13 bases separated the two germline ends. The germline CDR1 and CDR2 sequences are KGHDR and SFDVKD. The CDR3 consists of 15 residues. The CDR3, as DNA: TGTGCCACCAGTGATTTCACGGGATCCGGGGATACGCAGTATTTT. It codes for CATSDFTGSGDTQYF.

V gene TRBV12-3 or TRBV12-4 combines with J gene TRBJ2-7; D possibly corresponds to TRBD1 (6 bases). The CDR3 has 11 residues. V dropped 5 bases and J dropped 6 bases, with 8 bases sitting between them. The CDR3 here is CASSNRVEQYF. The CDR3 DNA reads TGTGCCAGCAGTAACAGGGTCGAGCAGTACTTC.

The chain is built from TRBV18 and TRBJ1-5; 9 bases fit TRBD1. The V gene end was trimmed by 6 bases and the J gene end by 6 bases; junction bases not matched to a gene: 9. Germline CDR1 is KGHSH and CDR2 is LQKENI. The CDR3 consists of 15 residues. This CDR3 reads CASSRWTGASQPQHF. In nucleotides, the CDR3 is TGTGCCAGCTCCCGATGGACAGGGGCGAGTCAGCCCCAGCATTTT.

The CDR3 DNA follows: TGCGCCAGCAGCGCAGAGCGGGGCGAGCAGTTCTTC. Protein sequence: CASSAERGEQFF. V and J are TRBV5-1 and TRBJ2-1; 7 positions agree with TRBD2. V trimming: 4 bases; J trimming: 10 bases; junction bases outside the gene matches: 5. This CDR3 comprises 12 residues. Germline V gene data show CDR1 as SGHRS and CDR2 as YFSETQ.

This clone was seen only a few times. The chain recombines TRBV2 with TRBJ1-1, with 7 positions matching TRBD1. CDR1 and CDR2 (germline): SNHLY, FYNNEI. J gave up 3 bases and V 0 bases, and 4 bases lay outside the gene matches. CDR3 length equals 15 residues. The CDR3 sequence: CASSEAGTAYTEAFF. In DNA form, the CDR3 reads TGTGCCAGCAGTGAAGCGGGGACAGCTTACACTGAAGCTTTCTTT.

The J gene is TRBJ1-2, the V gene TRBV15; 8 bases line up with TRBD1. Germline V gene lookup returns CDR1 LNHNV and CDR2 YYDKDF (reference sequence). V gave up 2 bases and J gave up 4 bases; unmatched junction bases: 3. The CDR3 totals 14 residues. The CDR3 reads CATSRQGAGYGYTF. CDR3 DNA sequence: TGTGCCACCAGCAGACAGGGGGCAGGCTATGGCTACACCTTC.

The rearrangement uses TRBV3-1 (or the pseudogene TRBV3-2) and TRBJ1-3; 10 bases are a match to TRBD1. V lost 1 base to trimming and J lost 6 bases; unmatched junction nucleotides: 6. This CDR3 has 16 amino acids. In germline, CDR1 is LGHDT, CDR2 YNNKEL (reference sequence). DNA of the CDR3: TGTGCCAGCAGCCAAGCAGGGAGACAGGGGGCAAACACCATATATTTT. Translation: CASSQAGRQGANTIYF.

V gene TRBV28 combines with J gene TRBJ1-2; the D is unclear. CDR3 length equals 11 residues. Per the germline V gene, CDR1 is MDHEN and CDR2 is SYDVKM. V lost 10 bases and J lost 8, with 14 bases in between. CDR3 in amino acids: CANKWAGGYTF. In nucleotides, the CDR3 is TGTGCCAACAAGTGGGCAGGCGGCTACACCTTC.